Included here is one TCR beta chain sequence, with context. This record comes from a study of blood T cell repertoires in COVID-19. Clones were sequenced by immunoSEQ multiplex PCR, and TCRdb holds only the in-frame ones, with some missing. The sample consists of some 140,000 clones, 75% to 85% of them appearing once. Sequenced sample: peripheral blood. This receptor was obtained from a woman aged 70-85 years with COVID-19, enrolled during active disease.

The chain's CDR3 is CASSQDNRQGASGANVLTF. For the CDR3, the DNA is TGTGCCAGCAGCCAAGATAATCGGCAGGGGGCGTCTGGGGCCAACGTCCTGACTTTC. The gene calls are TRBV4-2 and TRBJ2-6, with 8 bases that match TRBD1. Germline values: CDR1 LGHNA, CDR2 YNFKEQ. The CDR3 is 19 residues long. V was pared by 0 bases and J by 1 base, with 8 bases of the junction left unmatched.